These 12 T cell receptor beta chains came from one sample sequenced in a study of blood T cell repertoires in COVID-19. TCRdb's table, derived via immunoSEQ multiplex PCR, lists solely in-frame clones and lacks some. The top ten hold 1% to 1.5% of the sample, which has tens of thousands of clones, 88% seen once. The sample consisted of peripheral blood. Receptors were obtained from a woman aged 55-70 years with acute or convalescent COVID-19.

The V and J genes are TRBV6-5 and TRBJ1-6; D not resolved. CDR3 length: 13 amino acids. Per germline, CDR1 MNHEY and CDR2 SVGAGI. The V end was cut by 5 bases, the J end by 7 bases, with 9 bases between. The CDR3 DNA follows: TGTGCCAGCAGTCTAACCTGGAATTCACCCCTCCACTTT. This gives the protein CASSLTWNSPLHF.

The chain recombines TRBV4-2 with TRBJ2-5; 15 nucleotides match TRBD2. V lost 4 bases to trimming and J lost 4 bases; unmatched junction nucleotides: 7. The germline V gene encodes CDR1 LGHNA and CDR2 YNFKEQ. CDR3 size: 17 residues. CDR3 bases: TGTGCCAGCAGCCGAACTCGGACTAGCGGGGGGGCAGAGACCCAGTACTTC. This gives the protein CASSRTRTSGGAETQYF.

The rearrangement uses TRBV7-2 and TRBJ2-4; a weak D match, TRBD2 (5 bases). V lost 5 bases to trimming and J lost 6 bases, with 17 bases between them. Germline CDR1 SGHTA, CDR2 FQGNSA. The CDR3 totals 15 residues. The CDR3 protein is CASSLSHGLGNIQYF. CDR3 nucleotides: TGTGCCAGCAGCCTATCACACGGACTGGGAAACATTCAGTACTTC.

The chain joins TRBV6-1 to TRBJ2-7; no reliable D call. The CDR3 has 12 amino acids. CDR1 is MNHNS and CDR2 is SASEGT in the germline V gene. With 2 bases removed from V and 4 bases from J, the gap between germline ends came to 6 bases. This CDR3 reads CASSESGYEQYV. Here the CDR3 DNA reads TGTGCCAGCAGTGAATCAGGTTACGAGCAGTACGTC.

CDR3 sequence reads: CASSLGASPTGELFF. In DNA, the CDR3 is TGTGCCAGCAGCTTAGGGGCAAGCCCCACCGGGGAGCTGTTTTTT. The chain joins TRBV11-2 to TRBJ2-2; D gene ambiguous. The germline gives CDR1 SGHAT, CDR2 FQNNGV. Trimming took off 1 base at V and 4 bases at J, with 10 bases between the two ends. The CDR3 length is 15 residues.

This clone was observed a handful of times. The CDR3 spells CAGRVSGNTIYF. Written as DNA, the CDR3 is TGCGCCGGGCGGGTTTCTGGAAACACCATATATTTT. The chain links TRBV29-1 to TRBJ1-3; D is uncertain. The CDR3 length is 12 residues. The germline gives CDR1 SQVTM, CDR2 ANQGSEA.

V is TRBV3-1 (or the pseudogene TRBV3-2) and J is TRBJ2-3, with 8 bases lining up with TRBD2. With 4 bases clipped from V and 7 bases from J, the junction kept 10 bases outside the gene matches. There are 15 residues in the CDR3. Germline CDR1 reads LGHDT; CDR2 reads YNNKEL (reference sequence). The CDR3: CASSPPRAGGHTQYF. In DNA, the CDR3 is TGTGCCAGCAGCCCGCCCCGGGCGGGAGGTCATACGCAGTATTTT.

The rearrangement uses TRBV7-6 and TRBJ1-1; 12 bases are shared with TRBD1. The germline CDR1 and CDR2 sequences are SGHVS and FNYEAQ. The CDR3 has 20 amino acids. After removal of 3 bases from V and 4 bases from J, the junction contained 18 bases not matched to a gene. The CDR3 region has the DNA TGTGCCAGCAGCTTTGGACGGGACAGGGGGCAAGGGACAGCTGGCACTGAAGCTTTCTTT. It encodes CASSFGRDRGQGTAGTEAFF.

In the case of this clone: At one end, the junction sequence differs from germline, possibly due to a read error. The chain joins TRBV6-5 to TRBJ1-2, with TRBD1 matching 7 bases. The CDR3 is 15 amino acids. Germline CDR1 and CDR2: MNHEY and SVGAGI. CDR3 bases: TGTGCCAGCAGTGACTCAAGAGGGGGCGTCTATGGCTACACCTTC. Protein sequence: CASSDSRGGVYGYTF.

The chain has TRBV6-6 and TRBJ1-5; 9 bases line up with TRBD1. The germline V gene has CDR1 MNHNY and CDR2 SVGAGI (reference sequence). J lost 6 bases, V lost 5 bases, and 14 bases had no gene match. The CDR3 covers 17 residues. The CDR3 region is CASSRRTGTGRGQPQHF. Written as DNA, the CDR3 is TGTGCCAGCAGTCGCAGAACCGGGACAGGGCGTGGTCAGCCCCAGCATTTT.

The chain links TRBV5-5 to TRBJ2-7, with a possible D match to TRBD1 (7 bases). Germline V gene lookup returns CDR1 SGHKS and CDR2 YYEKEE (reference sequence). Deletions cut 1 base from V and 6 bases from J, with 29 bases between. There are 19 residues in the CDR3. CDR3 coding DNA: TGTGCCAGCAGCTTGAGCAGGGGGGCGGCGGGCCTCCCCTCTCCCGAGCAGTACGTC. It encodes CASSLSRGAAGLPSPEQYV.

This clone was seen once. This chain connects TRBV6-2 or TRBV6-3 to TRBJ2-5, with D unclear. Looked up from germline, CDR1 is MNHEY and CDR2 is SVGEGT. The V and J ends lost 4 bases and 1 base respectively, with 13 bases between them. The length of the CDR3 is 15 residues. In DNA, the CDR3 is TGTGCCAGCAGTTCCATCCGAGCAGGCCAAGAGACCCAGTACTTC. It encodes CASSSIRAGQETQYF.